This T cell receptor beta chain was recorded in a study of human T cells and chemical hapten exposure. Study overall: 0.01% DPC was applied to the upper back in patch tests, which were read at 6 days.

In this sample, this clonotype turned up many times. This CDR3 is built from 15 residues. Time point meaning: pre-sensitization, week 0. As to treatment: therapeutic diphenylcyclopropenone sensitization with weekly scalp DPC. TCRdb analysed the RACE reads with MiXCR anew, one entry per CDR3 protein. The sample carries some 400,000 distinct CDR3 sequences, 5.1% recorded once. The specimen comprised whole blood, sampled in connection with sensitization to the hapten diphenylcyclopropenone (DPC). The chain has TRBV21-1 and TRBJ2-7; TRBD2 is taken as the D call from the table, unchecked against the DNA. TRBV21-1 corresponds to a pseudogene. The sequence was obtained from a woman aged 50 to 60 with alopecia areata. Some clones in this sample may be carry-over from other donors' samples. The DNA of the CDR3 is TGTGCCAGCAGCAAAGAGGCGGAGGTTCCCCACGAGCAGTACTTC. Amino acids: CASSKEAEVPHEQYF.